The rows below give T cell receptor beta chains drawn from one sample of a study of OX40 agonist ivuxolimab in advanced cancers. Measured with immunoSEQ multiplex PCR; TCRdb has only the in-frame clones, and not every one. Of 91,000 or so clones listed, approximately 93% are singletons. Sample: CD4+ or CD8+ T cells sorted from blood, taken in a trial of the OX40 agonist ivuxolimab. The origin of the receptors is an adult with an advanced solid tumor such as melanoma, head and neck, liver or kidney cancer. The CDR3 runs from the conserved cysteine through the conserved F or W. The D gene is left open where the match is weak. Clone sizes are given selectively: once, few, many, or a class where the clone is expanded.

j_gene,d_gene,v_gene,abundance,CDR3aa,CDR3nt
TRBJ2-1,NA,TRBV4-2,NA,CASSQDKSRVAGNEQFF,TGTGCCAGCAGCCAAGATAAGAGCAGGGTGGCGGGAAATGAGCAGTTCTTC
TRBJ1-4,NA,TRBV19,NA,CASSFNPGRRNEKLFF,TGTGCCAGTAGTTTTAATCCGGGACGGAGGAATGAAAAACTGTTTTTT
TRBJ1-2,TRBD1,TRBV18,NA,CASSPTVIGPGTGIGYTF,TGTGCCAGCTCACCAACCGTTATAGGGCCCGGGACAGGGATCGGCTACACCTTC
TRBJ1-1,NA,TRBV11-3,NA,CASSRGPMNTEAFF,TGTGCCAGCAGCCGCGGACCGATGAACACTGAAGCTTTCTTT
TRBJ2-7,TRBD1,TRBV18,NA,CASSPGQVYEQYF,TGTGCCAGCTCACCGGGACAGGTCTACGAGCAGTACTTC
TRBJ2-7,NA,TRBV10-3,NA,CAISDYSSYEQYF,TGTGCCATCAGTGACTACAGCTCCTACGAGCAGTACTTC
TRBJ2-7,NA,TRBV6-1,NA,CAIISGRNPYEQYF,TGTGCCATCATAAGCGGGCGGAACCCCTACGAGCAGTACTTC
TRBJ2-1,TRBD2,TRBV4-2,NA,CASSQGGTSGPREQFF,TGTGCCAGCAGCCAAGGAGGGACTAGCGGCCCCAGGGAGCAGTTCTTC
TRBJ2-1,TRBD1,TRBV19,NA,CASRPNRDSYNEQFF,TGTGCCAGTAGACCTAACCGGGACAGTTACAATGAGCAGTTCTTC
TRBJ2-5,TRBD2,TRBV5-1,once,CASSLGGLAGQETQYF,TGCGCCAGCAGCTTGGGGGGACTAGCGGGCCAAGAGACCCAGTACTTC
TRBJ2-3,NA,TRBV4-2,NA,CASSVEGADTQYF,TGTGCCAGCAGCGTCGAGGGGGCAGATACGCAGTATTTT
TRBJ2-4,TRBD2,TRBV19,NA,CASSGGLAGGPGKNIQYF,TGTGCCAGTAGTGGGGGCCTAGCGGGAGGGCCCGGTAAAAACATTCAGTACTTC
TRBJ2-5,NA,TRBV5-1,NA,CASSLGSTVQETQYF,TGCGCCAGCAGCTTGGGTAGTACGGTCCAAGAGACCCAGTACTTC
TRBJ2-1,TRBD1,TRBV5-1,NA,CASSTGDRDNEQFF,TGCGCCAGCAGTACAGGGGATCGGGATAATGAGCAGTTCTTC
TRBJ1-4,TRBD1,TRBV7-8,NA,CASSLRDRRYEKLFF,TGTGCCAGCAGCTTACGGGACAGGCGGTATGAAAAACTGTTTTTT
TRBJ2-2,NA,TRBV5-1,NA,CASSYDPAGELFF,TGCGCCAGCAGCTATGACCCTGCCGGGGAGCTGTTTTTT
TRBJ2-1,NA,TRBV15,NA,CATSWRGAYNEQFF,TGTGCCACCAGTTGGAGGGGGGCCTACAATGAGCAGTTCTTC
TRBJ2-1,NA,TRBV2,NA,CASGGAAYNEQFF,TGTGCCAGCGGGGGGGCCGCCTACAATGAGCAGTTCTTC
TRBJ2-2,TRBD1,TRBV5-4,once,CASSLRGQGDTGELFF,TGTGCCAGCAGCTTGCGGGGACAGGGGGACACCGGGGAGCTGTTTTTT
TRBJ2-1,NA,TRBV27,NA,CASRMSQAVSSYNEQFF,TGTGCCAGCAGAATGTCCCAGGCGGTAAGCTCCTACAATGAGCAGTTCTTC
TRBJ1-5,NA,TRBV7-9,many,CASSSDDQPQHF,TGTGCCAGCAGCTCGGACGATCAGCCCCAGCATTTT
TRBJ2-5,TRBD2,TRBV5-1,NA,CASSLVAGGEETQYF,TGCGCCAGCAGCTTGGTGGCGGGAGGGGAGGAGACCCAGTACTTC
TRBJ1-1,NA,TRBV7-6,NA,CASSPPGNMNTEAFF,TGTGCCAGCAGCCCCCCAGGGAACATGAACACTGAAGCTTTCTTT
TRBJ1-2,NA,TRBV7-2,NA,CASSPQLAGYGYTF,TGTGCCAGCAGCCCACAACTCGCCGGCTATGGCTACACCTTC
TRBJ1-5,NA,TRBV28,NA,CASRRYGWQDNQPQHF,TGTGCCAGCAGACGATACGGGTGGCAGGACAATCAGCCCCAGCATTTT
TRBJ2-3,NA,TRBV5-6,NA,CASSLSADTQYF,TGTGCCAGCAGCTTGTCGGCAGATACGCAGTATTTT
TRBJ1-1,NA,TRBV7-3,NA,CASSLAGTPNTEAFF,TGTGCCAGCAGCTTAGCGGGGACACCTAACACTGAAGCTTTCTTT
TRBJ2-5,TRBD2,TRBV6-5,NA,CASSYDAGGETQYF,TGTGCCAGCAGTTACGACGCGGGAGGGGAGACCCAGTACTTC
TRBJ1-1,NA,TRBV6-5,NA,CASIQGAEAFF,TGTGCCAGCATTCAAGGCGCTGAAGCTTTCTTT
TRBJ2-7,NA,TRBV4-3,NA,CASSQLAGLYEQYF,TGCGCCAGCAGCCAGTTGGCGGGATTATACGAGCAGTACTTC
TRBJ2-7,TRBD2,TRBV6-1,NA,CASRATAGVAYEQYF,TGTGCCAGCAGGGCCACAGCGGGAGTCGCCTACGAGCAGTACTTC
TRBJ2-7,NA,TRBV10-3,NA,CAISEFHRRPKEGIFNYEQYF,TGTGCCATCAGTGAGTTTCACCGGCGGCCAAAAGAAGGGATCTTCAACTACGAGCAGTACTTC
TRBJ2-4,NA,TRBV7-6,once,CASSPEQGPKNIQYF,TGTGCCAGCAGCCCAGAACAGGGTCCCAAAAACATTCAGTACTTC
TRBJ2-5,TRBD1,TRBV19,NA,CASSIEYRGTQYF,TGTGCCAGTAGTATCGAGTACAGGGGGACCCAGTACTTC
TRBJ1-2,TRBD1,TRBV28,NA,CASSSAGTGYGGYTF,TGTGCCAGCAGTTCAGCCGGGACAGGGTACGGTGGCTACACCTTC
TRBJ2-2,TRBD1,TRBV4-3,NA,CASSQDAGGNTGELFF,TGCGCCAGCAGCCAAGATGCAGGGGGCAACACCGGGGAGCTGTTTTTT
TRBJ2-5,NA,TRBV19,NA,CASSISDFPRETQYF,TGTGCCAGTAGTATATCAGACTTCCCGAGGGAGACCCAGTACTTC
TRBJ1-2,TRBD1,TRBV9,NA,CASGQGANYGYTF,TGTGCCAGCGGACAGGGTGCCAACTATGGCTACACCTTC
TRBJ2-7,NA,TRBV21-1,NA,CASSPVGAGALLEYEQYF,NA
TRBJ2-7,NA,TRBV19,once,CASSIAGGRGPYEQYF,TGTGCCAGTAGTATAGCCGGGGGAAGGGGGCCCTACGAGCAGTACTTC
TRBJ1-5,NA,TRBV19,NA,CASSTAGPRNQPQHF,TGTGCCAGTAGTACCGCGGGGCCCCGAAATCAGCCCCAGCATTTT
TRBJ2-7,TRBD1,TRBV11-2,NA,CASSLEGTGVYEQYF,TGTGCCAGCAGCTTAGAAGGGACAGGGGTCTACGAGCAGTACTTC